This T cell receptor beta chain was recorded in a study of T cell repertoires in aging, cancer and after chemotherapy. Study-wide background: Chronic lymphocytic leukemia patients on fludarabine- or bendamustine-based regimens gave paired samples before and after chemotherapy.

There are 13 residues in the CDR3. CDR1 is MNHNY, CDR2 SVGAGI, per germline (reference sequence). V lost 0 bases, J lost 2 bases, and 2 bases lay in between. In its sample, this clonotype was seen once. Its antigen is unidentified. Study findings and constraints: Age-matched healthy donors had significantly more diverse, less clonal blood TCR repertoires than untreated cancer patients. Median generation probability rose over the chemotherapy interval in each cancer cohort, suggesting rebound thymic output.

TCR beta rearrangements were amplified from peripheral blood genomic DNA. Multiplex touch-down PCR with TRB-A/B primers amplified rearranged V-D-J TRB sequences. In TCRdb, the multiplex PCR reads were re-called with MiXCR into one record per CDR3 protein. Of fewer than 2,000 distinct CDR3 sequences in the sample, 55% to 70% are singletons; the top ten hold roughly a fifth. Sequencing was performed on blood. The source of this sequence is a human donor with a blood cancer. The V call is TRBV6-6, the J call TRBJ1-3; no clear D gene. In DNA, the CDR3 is TGTGCCAGCAGTTACTCCCCTGGAAACACCATATATTTT. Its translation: CASSYSPGNTIYF.